The 11 T cell receptor beta chains given below trace back to one sample, sequenced in a study of preoperative IRX-2 immunotherapy in early breast cancer. The treatment: preoperative locoregional IRX-2 cytokine immunotherapy. Measured with immunoSEQ multiplex PCR; TCRdb has only the in-frame clones, and not every one. The table has around 39,000 clones, approximately 94% seen once. The sequences come from tumor tissue, collected after IRX-2 immunotherapy. Receptor source: a human donor with breast cancer.

The chain uses TRBV5-1 and TRBJ2-7; TRBD1 might be the D (6 bases). Deletions cut 3 bases from V and 5 bases from J, with 15 bases between. CDR3 size: 14 residues. The germline V gene encodes CDR1 SGHRS and CDR2 YFSETQ. This CDR3 reads CASSYGTLGNEQYF. CDR3 nucleotides: TGCGCCAGCAGCTACGGGACACTGGGAAACGAGCAGTACTTC.

The V call is TRBV7-8, the J call TRBJ2-1, with D perhaps assigned TRBD1 or TRBD2 (5 bases each). This CDR3 contains 15 residues. Germline-derived CDR1 and CDR2 are SGHVS and FQNEAQ. The CDR3 DNA reads TGTGTGGCACGGGGCCGGGATTCAACCTACAATGAGCAGTTCTTC. Its protein is CVARGRDSTYNEQFF.

This chain uses TRBV7-9 with TRBJ2-3; D may be TRBD2 (6 bases). With 5 bases removed from V and 0 bases from J, the gap between germline ends came to 12 bases. Germline V gene data show CDR1 as SEHNR and CDR2 as FQNEAQ (reference sequence). This CDR3 contains 15 residues. The CDR3 spells CASSREAGSTDTQYF. The CDR3 nucleotides read TGTGCCAGCAGCCGAGAGGCGGGGAGCACAGATACGCAGTATTTT.

The CDR3 DNA reads as TGTGCCTCGGGCGGGGACTGGGCCTACAATGAGCAGTTCTTC. Translating it yields CASGGDWAYNEQFF. J is TRBJ2-1 and V is TRBV10-3; weak D call: TRBD2 (6 bases). Per germline, CDR1 ENHRY and CDR2 SYGVKD. This CDR3 spans 14 amino acids. The V gene lost 11 bases and the J gene lost 2 bases, with 16 bases spanning the gap.

CDR3 region: CASSGTPSPYEQYF. The CDR3 nucleotides are TGTGCCAGCAGTGGGACACCGTCGCCCTACGAGCAGTACTTC. The chain recombines TRBV2 with TRBJ2-7; possible D gene TRBD1, 5 bases. CDR3 length equals 14 residues. V was cut by 4 bases and J by 2 bases, with 12 bases left in between. Germline values: CDR1 SNHLY, CDR2 FYNNEI.

The rearrangement joins TRBV18 to TRBJ2-3; D unclear. This CDR3 region has 11 residues. The V gene lost 3 bases and the J gene lost 4 bases, with 2 bases spanning the gap. The germline V gene encodes CDR1 KGHSH and CDR2 LQKENI. The CDR3 loop reads CASSPADTQYF. CDR3 nucleotide sequence: TGTGCCAGCTCACCCGCAGATACGCAGTATTTT.

This chain connects TRBV11-1 to TRBJ2-5, with unresolved D. The CDR3 consists of 13 residues. The germline V and J ends were trimmed by 1 base and 7 bases, with 10 bases remaining between them. Germline V gene data show CDR1 as SGHAT and CDR2 as FQDESV (reference sequence). CDR3 sequence: CASSLDRPGTQYF. The CDR3 region has the DNA TGTGCCAGCAGCTTAGACCGGCCTGGGACCCAGTACTTC.

The chain employs TRBV28 and TRBJ1-2; tentative D call: TRBD1 (6 bases). The CDR3 length is 13 residues. Germline loops: CDR1 MDHEN, CDR2 SYDVKM. Trimming shortened V by 6 bases and J by 3 bases, and 11 bases separated the two germline ends. The CDR3 DNA is TGTGCCAGCAGGCCCCAGGGGTACTATGGCTACACCTTC. This codes for CASRPQGYYGYTF.

This chain connects TRBV28 to TRBJ1-1; D ambiguous. Between the trimmed V and J ends, which lost 3 bases and 2 bases, there was a span of 7 bases. The CDR3 contains 13 residues. Germline CDR1 and CDR2: MDHEN and SYDVKM. The CDR3 loop reads CASSLATNTEAFF. The CDR3 nucleotides read TGTGCCAGCAGTTTGGCTACTAACACTGAAGCTTTCTTT.

This clone was counted once. The chain combines TRBV18 with TRBJ2-7, with 8 bases matching TRBD2. After removal of 6 bases from V and 5 bases from J, the junction contained 12 bases not matched to a gene. This CDR3 is built from 15 residues. Germline CDR1 KGHSH, CDR2 LQKENI. Here the CDR3 DNA reads TGTGCCAGCTCTCCTCCAGCGGGGGTCAGCAACGAGCAGTACTTC. Its protein product is CASSPPAGVSNEQYF.

V is TRBV11-2 and J is TRBJ1-1, with a weak D call TRBD1 (5 bases). Trimming left V 1 base short and J 0 bases short, with 18 bases between. Germline V CDR1 and CDR2: SGHAT, FQNNGV. The CDR3 spans 18 residues. CDR3 nucleotides: TGTGCCAGCAGCTTAGCCAGGGCGTCAAACATAATGAACACTGAAGCTTTCTTT. Its translation is CASSLARASNIMNTEAFF.